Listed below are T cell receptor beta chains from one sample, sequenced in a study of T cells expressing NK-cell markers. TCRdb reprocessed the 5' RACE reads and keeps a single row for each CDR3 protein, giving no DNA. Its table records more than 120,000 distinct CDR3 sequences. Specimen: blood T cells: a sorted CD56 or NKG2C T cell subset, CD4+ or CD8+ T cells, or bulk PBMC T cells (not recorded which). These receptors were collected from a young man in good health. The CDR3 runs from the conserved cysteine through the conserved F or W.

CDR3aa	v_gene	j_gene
CSVEAGLEEEKLFF	TRBV29-1	TRBJ1-4
CAIPGLMNTEAFF	TRBV7-9	TRBJ1-1
CASTLVVTGELFF	TRBV19	TRBJ2-2
CASSSPLTDRNNEQFF	TRBV7-6	TRBJ2-1
CASSEPTGEETQYF	TRBV6-1	TRBJ2-5
CASSVSDSTGDGYGYTF	TRBV9	TRBJ1-2
CASSSNANTEAFF	TRBV27	TRBJ1-1
CASSPPGVSYNEQFF	TRBV7-9	TRBJ2-1
CASSQNLGSSYNEQFF	TRBV4-2	TRBJ2-1
CSANFRKNTEAFF	TRBV20-1	TRBJ1-1
CSVESDSSAYEQYF	TRBV29-1	TRBJ2-7
CASSYRWRVAGEKESSYNEQFF	TRBV6-2/TRBV6-3	TRBJ2-1
CASRGGPSNQPQHF	TRBV12-3/TRBV12-4	TRBJ1-5
CATSDLGAGTTGELFF	TRBV24-1	TRBJ2-2
CASSPIGAYEQYF	TRBV14	TRBJ2-7
CASSPSLTVGYQETQYF	TRBV4-2	TRBJ2-5
CASSSTPNSYNEQFF	TRBV27	TRBJ2-1
CASSQLGGYEQYF	TRBV12-3/TRBV12-4	TRBJ2-7
CASSWTMGQFF	TRBV4-2	TRBJ2-1
CAISEISGTGGTGELFF	TRBV10-3	TRBJ2-2
CSARDGSRTGELFF	TRBV20-1	TRBJ2-2
CASRRGDSAEAFF	TRBV12-3/TRBV12-4	TRBJ1-1
CASSPLWNTGELFF	TRBV7-2	TRBJ2-2
CASSFAGGNNEQFF	TRBV7-2	TRBJ2-1
CARRTSGRVDTQYF	TRBV2	TRBJ2-3
CSVENRGQGRSYEQYF	TRBV29-1	TRBJ2-7
CSVGLAGQQYF	TRBV29-1	TRBJ2-7
CASSLAAAEWTQYF	TRBV7-8	TRBJ2-5
CASSPRTSGRDEQYF	TRBV7-9	TRBJ2-7
CASTDNQPQHF	TRBV28	TRBJ1-5
CASSQSLGVETQYF	TRBV3-1	TRBJ2-5
CASRGRSTDTQYF	TRBV5-1	TRBJ2-3
CASRTTQETQYF	TRBV6-6	TRBJ2-5
CASSSGNNEQFF	TRBV5-4	TRBJ2-1
CSARERGGLETQYF	TRBV20-1	TRBJ2-5
CASSSDGSRGDTQYF	TRBV7-6	TRBJ2-3
CASSLWDSSDTQYF	TRBV12-3/TRBV12-4	TRBJ2-3
CASSLWLAGDSSYNEQFF	TRBV5-6	TRBJ2-1
CASSYTSAGAGNEQFF	TRBV6-5	TRBJ2-1
CATSETDVATGNTIYF	TRBV24-1	TRBJ1-3